This T cell receptor (beta chain) was captured by sequencing in a study of long-term antiretroviral therapy in people with HIV. Study-wide findings and caveats: Control repertoires displayed wider CDR3 length ranges than the HIV repertoires. Blood specimens, gathered between about 2003 and 2018, were possibly obtained under older ART regimens. Clones expanded before ART dominated the repertoire at all time points.

In regard to this clone: Its antigen is currently unknown.

Between the trimmed V and J ends, which lost 4 bases and 8 bases, there was a span of 21 bases. The length of the CDR3 is 15 residues. Germline lookup yields CDR1 SGDLS and CDR2 YYNGEE. Investigators performed immunoSEQ version v3.0 at survey level. Profiling relied on immunoSEQ multiplex PCR, and the TCRdb table lists in-frame clones only, not all of them. The sample yields over 35,000 clones, around 93% seen once. Ahead of DNA extraction, samples held about 0.95-10 million cryopreserved PBMC each. This sequence joins TRBV9 and TRBJ1-2; a possible D gene is TRBD1 (6 bases). The clonotype comes from a man aged 25 to 40 with HIV. The specimen was unsorted PBMCs, collected 9.2 years after starting antiretroviral therapy. The CDR3 reads CASSTHRAPLGGYTF. As DNA, the CDR3 is TGTGCCAGCAGCACTCACAGGGCTCCCCTTGGCGGCTACACCTTC.